These T cell receptor beta chains were read from a single sample in a study of blood T cell repertoires in COVID-19. Assay used: immunoSEQ multiplex PCR; TCRdb lists only in-frame clones, some missing. Seen here are almost 400,000 clones, roughly 90% observed once, and the top ten hold 1.5% to 2%. Material for sequencing was PBMCs or T cells enriched from blood (not recorded which). The source is a young woman who had recovered from COVID-19. Both conserved end residues are part of each CDR3. Each record gives: V gene, D gene, J gene, clone size, CDR3 DNA, CDR3 protein. A D gene is named only where the DNA matches it firmly. Size is stated for part of the rows, as once, few or many counts, or as a class when the clone is expanded.

>TRBV15|-|TRBJ1-4|-
TGTGCCACCAACGCGGGGGCGGCTGTAAATGAAAAACTGTTTTTT
CATNAGAAVNEKLFF
>TRBV7-9|-|TRBJ1-1|-
TGTGCCAGCAGCTTAGGATCGGGTAACCCAAACACTGAAGCTTTCTTT
CASSLGSGNPNTEAFF
>TRBV7-3|TRBD2|TRBJ2-5|-
TGTGCCAGCAGCTTGACTAGCGTAGGGACCCAGTACTTC
CASSLTSVGTQYF
>TRBV12-3/TRBV12-4|-|TRBJ1-3|-
TGTGCCAGCAGCCCTTCGTTAACCATATATTTT
CASSPSLTIYF
>TRBV24-1|TRBD2|TRBJ2-5|-
TGTGCCACCAGTGATAGAGCGGGAGGGGGAGTGGAGACCCAGTACTTC
CATSDRAGGGVETQYF
>TRBV19|TRBD1|TRBJ1-1|-
TGTGCCAGTAGTACCCCCGGGACAGGGGAGAACACTGAAGCTTTCTTT
CASSTPGTGENTEAFF
>TRBV27|-|TRBJ1-3|-
TGTGCCAGCAGTTTATCAGGGGGCTCTGGAAACACCATATATTTT
CASSLSGGSGNTIYF
>TRBV18|-|TRBJ1-1|-
TGTGCCAGCTCACCACTTTCCGGTCGGAACACTGAAGCTTTCTTT
CASSPLSGRNTEAFF
>TRBV6-5|TRBD1|TRBJ1-1|-
TGTGCCACCTGGACAGGGAAACTATTCAACACTGAAGCTTTCTTT
CATWTGKLFNTEAFF
>TRBV6-6|-|TRBJ1-6|-
TGTGCCAGCAGTTACTCGAGTAACGGGTCTGATTCACCCCTCCACTTT
CASSYSSNGSDSPLHF
>TRBV27|TRBD2|TRBJ2-7|-
TGTGCCAGCAGCCCGACTAGCACATACGAGCAGTACTTC
CASSPTSTYEQYF
>TRBV19|-|TRBJ2-7|-
TGTGCCAGTAGTCTCGGCGGCCATCACTACGAGCAGTACTTC
CASSLGGHHYEQYF
>TRBV7-3|-|TRBJ1-1|-
TGTGCCAGCAGAAGACAGGCCATGAACACTGAAGCTTTCTTT
CASRRQAMNTEAFF
>TRBV7-2|-|TRBJ2-1|-
TGTGCCAGCAACTATCAGGGTCCGTGGAATGAGCAGTTCTTC
CASNYQGPWNEQFF
>TRBV5-1|TRBD2|TRBJ2-1|-
TGCGCCAGCAGCTTGGAACTAGCGGCTTGGAATGAGCAGTTCTTC
CASSLELAAWNEQFF
>TRBV30|TRBD1|TRBJ1-5|-
TGTGCCTGGAGTCCGGGACAGGGGGTTCAGCCCCAGCATTTT
CAWSPGQGVQPQHF
>TRBV2|-|TRBJ1-2|few
TGTGCCAGCAGTGAGGCTGGTAACTATGGCTACACCTTC
CASSEAGNYGYTF
>TRBV6-2/TRBV6-3|TRBD1|TRBJ1-5|-
TGTGCCAGCAGTTACTGGACAGGATCCCAGCCCCAGCATTTT
CASSYWTGSQPQHF
>TRBV27|-|TRBJ2-3|-
TGTGCCAGCAGTACCCTACAGGGTGGTGGGACAGATACGCAGTATTTT
CASSTLQGGGTDTQYF
>TRBV2|-|TRBJ1-4|-
TGTGCCAGCAACGGCGGCCTTTCTAATGAAAAACTGTTTTTT
CASNGGLSNEKLFF
>TRBV28|TRBD1|TRBJ1-2|-
TGTGCCAGCAGTTCCGGACAGGCCTATGGCTACACCTTC
CASSSGQAYGYTF
>TRBV7-2|TRBD1|TRBJ2-7|-
TGTGCCAGCAGCTTTCCCGGACAGGGGGTCACCTACGAGCAGTACTTC
CASSFPGQGVTYEQYF
>TRBV20-1|-|TRBJ2-7|-
TGCAGTGCTAGTCCGGACTCTCAGGAGTACGAGCAGTACTTC
CSASPDSQEYEQYF
>TRBV6-5|TRBD1|TRBJ1-2|few
TGTGCCAGCAGTCGGACAGGATTCTATGGCTACACCTTC
CASSRTGFYGYTF
>TRBV7-2|TRBD2|TRBJ2-5|-
TGTGCCAGCAGCTGGGGACTAGCGGGTACGACCCAGTACTTC
CASSWGLAGTTQYF
>TRBV24-1|TRBD1|TRBJ1-2|-
TGTGCCACCAGTGATCCCGGGACAGGGGACTATGGCTACACCTTC
CATSDPGTGDYGYTF
>TRBV3-1/TRBV3-2|-|TRBJ1-1|-
TGTGCCAGCAGCCAAGACGGAGAAGCGGAAGCTTTCTTT
CASSQDGEAEAFF
>TRBV30|TRBD1|TRBJ1-1|-
TGTGCCTGGAGTGCGACAGGGCTGAACACTGAAGCTTTCTTT
CAWSATGLNTEAFF
>TRBV2|TRBD2|TRBJ2-3|-
TGTGCCAGCAGTGAGCTAGCGGGGACCACAGATACGCAGTATTTT
CASSELAGTTDTQYF
>TRBV3-1/TRBV3-2|TRBD1|TRBJ2-3|-
TGTGCCAGCAGCCAAGATTGGGGGGACAGGCCAACAGATACGCAGTATTTT
CASSQDWGDRPTDTQYF
>TRBV7-3|-|TRBJ1-3|-
TGTGCCAGTTTCCCGGGGGGGTCTGGAAACACCATATATTTT
CASFPGGSGNTIYF
>TRBV5-1|TRBD1|TRBJ2-5|few
TGCGCCAGCAGCTTGGCGGGACAGCAAGAGACCCAGTACTTC
CASSLAGQQETQYF
>TRBV15|-|TRBJ1-2|-
TGTGCCACCACCCGGACACCGCTCTATGGCTACACCTTC
CATTRTPLYGYTF
>TRBV2|-|TRBJ2-2|-
TGTGCCAGCTCCCTAGCGCGGAACACCGGGGAGCTGTTTTTT
CASSLARNTGELFF
>TRBV5-1|TRBD1|TRBJ2-7|-
TGCGCCAGCAGATTGGGCCGATCCGGGACAGGGGTGTACGAGCAGTACTTC
CASRLGRSGTGVYEQYF
>TRBV1|-|TRBJ1-5|-
TGCACCAGCAGCCGTTCCACCTCTCCACAAAAACCCTCGAGCAATCAGCCCCAGCATTTT
CTSSRSTSPQKPSSNQPQHF
>TRBV15|TRBD1|TRBJ1-3|-
TGTGCCACCAGCAGAGGGACAGGAAACTCTGGAAACACCATATATTTT
CATSRGTGNSGNTIYF
>TRBV5-1|-|TRBJ1-1|-
TGCGCCAGCAAGTCGTATGGGGGCGAAACTGAAGCTTTCTTT
CASKSYGGETEAFF
>TRBV27|TRBD2|TRBJ2-7|once
TGTGCCACCTACTCCGGGCTAGCGGGAGGATGGGGCGAGCAGTACTTC
CATYSGLAGGWGEQYF
>TRBV5-4|-|TRBJ2-3|once
TGTGCCAGCAGCTCACCTTACAAGAGCACAGATACGCAGTATTTT
CASSSPYKSTDTQYF
>TRBV24-1|-|TRBJ1-1|-
TGTGCCACCAGTGACGCTACCTTTAAAGCTTTCTTT
CATSDATFKAFF
>TRBV5-1|TRBD2|TRBJ2-2|-
TGCGCCAGCAGCTCACACCTCACTAGCGCGCCCACCGGGGAGCTGTTTTTT
CASSSHLTSAPTGELFF
>TRBV28|-|TRBJ1-5|-
TGTGCCAGCAGTTTTTGGGGGGGGAATCAGCCCCAGCATTTT
CASSFWGGNQPQHF
>TRBV6-5|TRBD2|TRBJ2-2|-
TGTGCCAGCAGCGTGACTAGCGAGGCCCCCGGGGAGCTGTTTTTT
CASSVTSEAPGELFF
>TRBV7-3|-|TRBJ2-3|once
TGTGCCAGCAGCTTAACCCTTGGCGGTAGCACAGATACGCAGTATTTT
CASSLTLGGSTDTQYF
>TRBV19|TRBD2|TRBJ2-5|-
TGTGCCAGTTCGCCGAGGATTAGCGGGGGGGAGACCCAGTACTTC
CASSPRISGGETQYF